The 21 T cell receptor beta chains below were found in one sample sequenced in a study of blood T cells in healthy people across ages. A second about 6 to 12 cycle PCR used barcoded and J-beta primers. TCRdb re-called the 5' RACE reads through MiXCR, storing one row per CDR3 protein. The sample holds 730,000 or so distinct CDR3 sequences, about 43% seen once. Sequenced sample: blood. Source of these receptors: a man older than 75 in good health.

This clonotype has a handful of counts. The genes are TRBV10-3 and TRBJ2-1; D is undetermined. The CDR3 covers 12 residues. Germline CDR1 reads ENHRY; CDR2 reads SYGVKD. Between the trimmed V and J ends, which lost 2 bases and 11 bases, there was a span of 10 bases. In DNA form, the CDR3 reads TGTGCCATCAGTGAGCCTGGCGGAAAGCAGTTCTTC. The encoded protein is CAISEPGGKQFF.

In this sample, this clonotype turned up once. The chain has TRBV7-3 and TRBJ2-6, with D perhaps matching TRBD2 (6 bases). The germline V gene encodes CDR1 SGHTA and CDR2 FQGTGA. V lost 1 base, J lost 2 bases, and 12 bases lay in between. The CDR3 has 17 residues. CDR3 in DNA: TGTGCCAGCAGCTTAATGGTGGCGGGGACTGGGGCCAACGTCCTGACTTTC. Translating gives CASSLMVAGTGANVLTF. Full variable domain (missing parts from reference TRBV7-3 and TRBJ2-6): GAGVSQTPSNKVTEKGKYVELRCDPISGHTALYWYRQSLGQGPEFLIYFQGTGAADDSGLPNDRFFAVRPEGSVSTLKIQRTERGDSAVYLCASSLMVAGTGANVLTFGAGSRLTVL.

Written as DNA, the CDR3 is TGTGCCAGCAGCCAAGAAATTCGAAATTCACCCCTCCACTTT. Its protein is CASSQEIRNSPLHF. This rearrangement joins TRBV14 to TRBJ1-6; D unresolved. The germline gives CDR1 SGHDN, CDR2 FVKESK. Trimming stripped 0 bases from V and 7 bases from J, with 7 bases between. The CDR3 runs 14 residues. Supplemented by reference TRBV14 and TRBJ1-6, the full variable domain reads EAGVTQFPSHSVIEKGQTVTLRCDPISGHDNLYWYRRVMGKEIKFLLHFVKESKQDESGMPNNRFLAERTGGTYSTLKVQPAELEDSGVYFCASSQEIRNSPLHFGNGTRLTVT.

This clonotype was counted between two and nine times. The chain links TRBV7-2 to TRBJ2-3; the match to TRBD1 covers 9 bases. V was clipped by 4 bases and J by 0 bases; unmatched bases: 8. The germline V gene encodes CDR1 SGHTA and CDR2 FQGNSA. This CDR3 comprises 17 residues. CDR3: CASSSRTGGASTDTQYF. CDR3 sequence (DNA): TGTGCCAGCAGCTCTCGAACAGGGGGCGCAAGCACAGATACGCAGTATTTT.

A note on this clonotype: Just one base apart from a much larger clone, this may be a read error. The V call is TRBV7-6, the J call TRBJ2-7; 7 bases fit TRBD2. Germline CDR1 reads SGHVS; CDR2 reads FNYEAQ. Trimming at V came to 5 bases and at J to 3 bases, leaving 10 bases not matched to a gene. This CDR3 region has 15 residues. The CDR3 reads CASSPERTRFYEQYF. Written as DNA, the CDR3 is TGTGCCAGCAGCCCCGAGCGGACTAGATTCTACGAGCAGTACTTC.

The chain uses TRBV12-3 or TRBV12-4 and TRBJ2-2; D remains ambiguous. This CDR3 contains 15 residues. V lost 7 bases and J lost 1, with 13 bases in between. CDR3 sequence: CASTRRTGNTGELFF. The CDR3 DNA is TGTGCCAGCACCCGGCGAACGGGGAACACCGGGGAGCTGTTTTTT.

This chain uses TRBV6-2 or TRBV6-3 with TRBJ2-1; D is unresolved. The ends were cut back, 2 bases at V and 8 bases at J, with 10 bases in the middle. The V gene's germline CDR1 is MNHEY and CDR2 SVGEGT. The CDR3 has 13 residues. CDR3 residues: CASSYQDPDEQFF. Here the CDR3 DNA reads TGTGCCAGCAGTTACCAAGACCCGGATGAGCAGTTCTTC.

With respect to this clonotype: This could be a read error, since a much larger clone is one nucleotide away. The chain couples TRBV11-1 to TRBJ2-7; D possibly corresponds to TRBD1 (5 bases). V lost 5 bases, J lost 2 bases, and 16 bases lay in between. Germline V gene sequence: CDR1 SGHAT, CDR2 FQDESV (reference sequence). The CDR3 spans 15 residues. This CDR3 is CASSKDSGHAYEQYF. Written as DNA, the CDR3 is TGTGCCAGCAGCAAAGACAGTGGGCACGCCTACGAGCAGTACTTC.

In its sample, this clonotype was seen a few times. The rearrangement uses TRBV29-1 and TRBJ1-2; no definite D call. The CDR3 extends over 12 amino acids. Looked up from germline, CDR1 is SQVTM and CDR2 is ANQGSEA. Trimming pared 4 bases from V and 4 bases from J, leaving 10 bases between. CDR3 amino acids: CSVVARSYGYTF. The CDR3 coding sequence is TGCAGCGTTGTTGCCAGGTCCTATGGCTACACCTTC.

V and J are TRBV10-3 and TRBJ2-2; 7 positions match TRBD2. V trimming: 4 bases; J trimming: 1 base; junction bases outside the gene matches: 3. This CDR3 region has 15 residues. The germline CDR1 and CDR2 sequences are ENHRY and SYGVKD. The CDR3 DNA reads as TGTGCCATCAGTGTGCTAGCGGAGAACACCGGGGAGCTGTTTTTT. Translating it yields CAISVLAENTGELFF.

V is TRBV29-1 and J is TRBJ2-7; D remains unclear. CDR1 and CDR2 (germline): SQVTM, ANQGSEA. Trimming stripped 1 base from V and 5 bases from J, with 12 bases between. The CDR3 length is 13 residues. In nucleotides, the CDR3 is TGCAGCGTTGAAGGCCGGCCTGGCGACGAGCAGTACTTC. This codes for CSVEGRPGDEQYF.

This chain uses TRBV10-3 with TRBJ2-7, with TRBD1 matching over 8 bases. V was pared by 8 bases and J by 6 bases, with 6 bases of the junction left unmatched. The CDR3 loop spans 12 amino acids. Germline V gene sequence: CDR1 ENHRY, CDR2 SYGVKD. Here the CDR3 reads CAIGQGNSEQYF. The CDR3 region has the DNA TGTGCCATCGGACAGGGTAATTCCGAGCAGTACTTC.

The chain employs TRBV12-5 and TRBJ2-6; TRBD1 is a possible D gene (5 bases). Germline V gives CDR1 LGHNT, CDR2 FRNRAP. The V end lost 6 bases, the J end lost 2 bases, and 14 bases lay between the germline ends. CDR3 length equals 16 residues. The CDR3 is CASGPELQAGANVLTF. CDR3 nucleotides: TGTGCTAGTGGCCCCGAGCTACAGGCTGGGGCCAACGTCCTGACTTTC. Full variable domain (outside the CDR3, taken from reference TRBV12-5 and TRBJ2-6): DARVTQTPRHKVTEMGQEVTMRCQPILGHNTVFWYRQTMMQGLELLAYFRNRAPLDDSGMPKDRFSAEMPDATLATLKIQPSEPRDSAVYFCASGPELQAGANVLTFGAGSRLTVL.

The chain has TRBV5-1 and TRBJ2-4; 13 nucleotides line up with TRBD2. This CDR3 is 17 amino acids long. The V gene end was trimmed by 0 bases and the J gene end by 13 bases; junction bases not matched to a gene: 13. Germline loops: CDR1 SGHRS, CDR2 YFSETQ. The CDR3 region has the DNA TGCGCCAGCAGCTTGGAACTAGCGGGAGGGCCTACGAGGGAGCAGTACTTC. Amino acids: CASSLELAGGPTREQYF.

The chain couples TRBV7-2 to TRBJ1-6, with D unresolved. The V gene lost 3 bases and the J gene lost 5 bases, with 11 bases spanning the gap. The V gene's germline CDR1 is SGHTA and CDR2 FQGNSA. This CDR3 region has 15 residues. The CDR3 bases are TGTGCCAGCAGCTTCTCGGGGTTGGATAATTCACCCCTCCACTTT. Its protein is CASSFSGLDNSPLHF.

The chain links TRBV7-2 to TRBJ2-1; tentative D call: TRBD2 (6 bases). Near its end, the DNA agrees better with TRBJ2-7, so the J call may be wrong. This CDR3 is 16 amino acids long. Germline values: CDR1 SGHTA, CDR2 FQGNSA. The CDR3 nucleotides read TGTGCCAGCAGCTTAGGAGGAGGGTTCTCCTACAATGAGCAGTACTTC. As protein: CASSLGGGFSYNEQYF.

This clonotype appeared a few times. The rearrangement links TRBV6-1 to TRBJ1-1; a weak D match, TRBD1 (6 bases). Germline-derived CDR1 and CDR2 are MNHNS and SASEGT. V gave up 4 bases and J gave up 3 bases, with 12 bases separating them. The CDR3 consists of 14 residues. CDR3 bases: TGTGCCAGCAGTGTCCCCAGGGGCGACACTGAAGCTTTCTTT. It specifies CASSVPRGDTEAFF.

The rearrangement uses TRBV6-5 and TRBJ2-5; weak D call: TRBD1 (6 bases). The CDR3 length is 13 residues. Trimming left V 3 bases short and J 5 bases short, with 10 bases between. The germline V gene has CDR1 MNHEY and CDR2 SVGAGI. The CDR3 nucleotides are TGTGCCAGCAGTTATGGACAGAAGGAGACCCAGTACTTC. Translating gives CASSYGQKETQYF.

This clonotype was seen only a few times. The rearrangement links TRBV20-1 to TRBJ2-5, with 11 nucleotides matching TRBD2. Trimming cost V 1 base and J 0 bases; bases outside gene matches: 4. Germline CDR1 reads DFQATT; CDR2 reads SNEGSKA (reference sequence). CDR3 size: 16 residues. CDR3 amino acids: CSARATSGGNQETQYF. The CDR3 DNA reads TGCAGTGCTAGAGCTACTAGCGGGGGTAACCAAGAGACCCAGTACTTC.

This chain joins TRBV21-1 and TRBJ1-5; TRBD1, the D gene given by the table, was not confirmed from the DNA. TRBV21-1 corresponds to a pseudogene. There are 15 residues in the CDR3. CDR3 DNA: TGTGCCAGCGAGGGTCGGGGGCGTTCGAATCAGCCCCAGCATTTT. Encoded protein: CASEGRGRSNQPQHF.

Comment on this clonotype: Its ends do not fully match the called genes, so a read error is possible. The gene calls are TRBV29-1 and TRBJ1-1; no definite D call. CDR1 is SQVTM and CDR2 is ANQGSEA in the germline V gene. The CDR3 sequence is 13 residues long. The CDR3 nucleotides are TGCCGCGTACATCAGAATACGAACACTGAAGCTTTCTTT. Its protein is CRVHQNTNTEAFF.